This record concerns one T cell receptor beta chain sequence. Its antigen is unknown. Each CDR3 protein gets one entry after TCRdb re-called the 5' RACE reads with MiXCR. This sample has a few hundred thousand distinct CDR3 sequences, with roughly 25% found just once. Trimming removed 4 bases from V and 4 bases from J; junction bases left unmatched: 11. Germline CDR1 and CDR2: LNHNV and YYDKDF (reference sequence). This CDR3 region has 16 residues. This sample was included in a study of T-cell memory formation after mild COVID-19. Study-wide findings and caveats: Contracting clones localized mainly to CM and EM when CD4+ and mainly to EMRA when CD8+. Researchers could not confirm that second-wave clones peaking on day 37 targeted SARS-CoV-2.

The sample was PBMCs or a T cell subset sorted from them (not recorded which). This clonotype was sampled from an adult woman who had mild COVID-19 (a few samples of this study predate the infection). Cell type and time point are not known. This chain connects TRBV15 to TRBJ1-2, with 8 positions matching TRBD1. The CDR3 sequence: CATSNSDRGQPYGYTF. CDR3 in DNA: TGTGCCACCAGCAATTCCGACAGGGGCCAACCCTATGGCTACACCTTC. Filled out from reference TRBV15 and TRBJ1-2, the complete variable domain reads DAMVIQNPRYQVTQFGKPVTLSCSQTLNHNVMYWYQQKSSQAPKLLFHYYDKDFNNEADTPDNFQSRRPNTSFCFLDIRSPGLGDTAMYLCATSNSDRGQPYGYTFGSGTRLTVV.